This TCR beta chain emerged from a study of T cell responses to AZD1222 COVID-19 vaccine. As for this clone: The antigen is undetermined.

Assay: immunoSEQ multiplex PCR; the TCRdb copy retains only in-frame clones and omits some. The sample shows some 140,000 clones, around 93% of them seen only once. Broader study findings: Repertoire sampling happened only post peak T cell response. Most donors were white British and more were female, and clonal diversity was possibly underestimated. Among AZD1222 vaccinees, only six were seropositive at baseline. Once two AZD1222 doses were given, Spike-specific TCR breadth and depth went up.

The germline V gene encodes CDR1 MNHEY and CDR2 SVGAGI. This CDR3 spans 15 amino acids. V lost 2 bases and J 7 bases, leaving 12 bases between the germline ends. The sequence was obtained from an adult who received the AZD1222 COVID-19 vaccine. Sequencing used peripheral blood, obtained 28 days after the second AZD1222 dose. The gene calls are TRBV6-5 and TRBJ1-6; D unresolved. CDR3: CASSYVGPSNSPLHF. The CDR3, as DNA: TGTGCCAGCAGTTACGTGGGTCCCAGCAATTCACCCCTCCACTTT.